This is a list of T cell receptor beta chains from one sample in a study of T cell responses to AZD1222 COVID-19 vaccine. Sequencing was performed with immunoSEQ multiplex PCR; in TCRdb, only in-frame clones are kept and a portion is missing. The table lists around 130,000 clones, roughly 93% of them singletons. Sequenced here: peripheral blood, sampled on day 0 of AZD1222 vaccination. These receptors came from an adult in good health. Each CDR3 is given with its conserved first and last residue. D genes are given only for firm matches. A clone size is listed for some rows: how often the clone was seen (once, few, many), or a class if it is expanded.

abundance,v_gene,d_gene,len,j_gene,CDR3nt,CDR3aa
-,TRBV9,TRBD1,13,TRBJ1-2,TGTGCCAGCAGCGTAGGACAGGGGTTGGGCTACACCTTC,CASSVGQGLGYTF
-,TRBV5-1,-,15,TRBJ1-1,TGCGCCAGCAGCTTGGGGGCGGGGGCGAACACTGAAGCTTTCTTT,CASSLGAGANTEAFF
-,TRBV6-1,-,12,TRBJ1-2,TGTGCCAGCAGTGAAGGTAGCTATGGCTACACCTTC,CASSEGSYGYTF
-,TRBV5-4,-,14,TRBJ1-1,TGTGCCAGCAGCGTTCAGGGAGGGAACACTGAAGCTTTCTTT,CASSVQGGNTEAFF
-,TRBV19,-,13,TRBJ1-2,TGTGCCAGTAGTATTGGGGTATCCTATGGCTACACCTTC,CASSIGVSYGYTF
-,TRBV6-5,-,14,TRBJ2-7,TGTGCCAGCAGTTATGGGGGGAAAACCTACGAGCAGTACTTC,CASSYGGKTYEQYF
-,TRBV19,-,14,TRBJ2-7,TGTGCCAGTAGCCACAGGGAAAGCTCCTACGAGCAGTACTTC,CASSHRESSYEQYF
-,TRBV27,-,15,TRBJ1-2,TGTGCCAGCAGTTTATCAGTCGAGGGAGGCTATGGCTACACCTTC,CASSLSVEGGYGYTF
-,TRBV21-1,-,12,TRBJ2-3,TGTGCCAGCAGACAGGACACAGATACGCAGTATTTT,CASRQDTDTQYF
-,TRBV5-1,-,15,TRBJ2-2,TGCGCCAGCAGCCCCCCGACAGGCAACACCGGGGAGCTGTTTTTT,CASSPPTGNTGELFF
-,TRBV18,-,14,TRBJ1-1,TGTGCCAGCTCACCCCGTGAGTGGAACACTGAAGCTTTCTTT,CASSPREWNTEAFF
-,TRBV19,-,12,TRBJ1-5,TGTGCCAGTAGTATCCTGGGACAGCCCCAGCATTTT,CASSILGQPQHF
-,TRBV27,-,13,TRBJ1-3,TGTGCCAGCGGGTTCAGCTCTGGAAACACCATATATTTT,CASGFSSGNTIYF
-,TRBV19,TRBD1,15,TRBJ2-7,TGTGCCAGTAGTATAGACCTACAGGGGTCCTACGAGCAGTACTTC,CASSIDLQGSYEQYF
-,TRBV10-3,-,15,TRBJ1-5,TGTGCCATCAGTGAAATGGGCCCCGAGGGACAGCCCCAGCATTTT,CAISEMGPEGQPQHF
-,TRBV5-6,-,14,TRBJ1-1,TGTGCCAGCAGCTTGGGAGGGGGAGGTGGTGAAGCTTTCTTT,CASSLGGGGGEAFF
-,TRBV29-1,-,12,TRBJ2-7,TGCAGCGTTCAGATGGAAGCTAGCGAGCAGTACTTC,CSVQMEASEQYF
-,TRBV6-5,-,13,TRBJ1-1,TGTGCCAGCAGACGCAGGGGAGACACTGAAGCTTTCTTT,CASRRRGDTEAFF
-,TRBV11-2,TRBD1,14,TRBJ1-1,TGTGCCAGCAGCGTAACGGACAGGGAAACTGAAGCTTTCTTT,CASSVTDRETEAFF
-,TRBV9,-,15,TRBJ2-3,TGTGCCAGCAGCGTAGGAAACTACTACACAGATACGCAGTATTTT,CASSVGNYYTDTQYF
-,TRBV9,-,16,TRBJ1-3,TGTGCCAGCAGCGGCTATAAAACAGGGTCTGGAAACACCATATATTTT,CASSGYKTGSGNTIYF
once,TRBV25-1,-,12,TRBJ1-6,TGTGCCAGCAGTGAATTGGGTTCACCCCTCCACTTT,CASSELGSPLHF
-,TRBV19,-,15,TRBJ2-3,TGTGCCAGTACTCCGACAGGGTGGGAGGTGTATACGCAGTATTTT,CASTPTGWEVYTQYF
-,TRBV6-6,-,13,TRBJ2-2,TGTGCCAGCACCCGGGACTCCACCGGGGAGCTGTTTTTT,CASTRDSTGELFF
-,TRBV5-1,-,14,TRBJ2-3,TGCGCCAGCAGCTTGCAGGGCCGGACAGATACGCAGTATTTT,CASSLQGRTDTQYF
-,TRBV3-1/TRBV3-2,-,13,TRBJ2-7,TGTGCCAGCAGCCAAGGATTTTCCCACGAGCAGTACTTC,CASSQGFSHEQYF
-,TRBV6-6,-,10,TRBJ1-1,TGTGCCAGCAGTTACTCTGAAGCTTTCTTT,CASSYSEAFF
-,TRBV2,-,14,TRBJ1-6,TGTGCCGGTTCAGGGGTCAGGCTGAATTCACCCCTCCACTTT,CAGSGVRLNSPLHF
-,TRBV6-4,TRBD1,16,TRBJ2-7,TGTGCCAGCAGGGGGGAGAGGGGGCTCAAAATGAACGAGCAGTACTTC,CASRGERGLKMNEQYF
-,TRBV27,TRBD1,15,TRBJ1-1,TGTGCCAGCAGTTTATATACGACAGGGATGGCTGAAGCTTTCTTT,CASSLYTTGMAEAFF
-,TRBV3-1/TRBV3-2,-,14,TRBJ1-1,TGTGCCAGCAGCCCCCAGGGGCGGAACACTGAAGCTTTCTTT,CASSPQGRNTEAFF
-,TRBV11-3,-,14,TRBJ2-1,TGTGCCAGCAGCTTAGCGGGGACCCACAATGAGCAGTTCTTC,CASSLAGTHNEQFF
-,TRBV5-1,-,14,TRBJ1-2,TGCGCCAGCAGCTTGGACCGAACAAACTATGGCTACACCTTC,CASSLDRTNYGYTF
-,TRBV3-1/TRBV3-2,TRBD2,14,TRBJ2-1,TGTGCCAGCAGGCGGAGCGGGGGGTTCAATGAGCAGTTCTTC,CASRRSGGFNEQFF
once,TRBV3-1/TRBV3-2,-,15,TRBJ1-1,TGTGCCAGCAGCCAGAAAGACGGATGGGGGACTGAAGCTTTCTTT,CASSQKDGWGTEAFF
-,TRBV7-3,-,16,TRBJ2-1,TGTGCCAGCAGCTTTAGTCGGACGGGGGGCCTAGAGGAGCAGTTCTTC,CASSFSRTGGLEEQFF
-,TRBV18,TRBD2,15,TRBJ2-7,TGTGCCAGCTCACCACTAGCGGGGGGGACCTACGAGCAGTACTTC,CASSPLAGGTYEQYF
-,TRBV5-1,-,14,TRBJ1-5,TGCGCCAGCAGCTTGGACCGGGGGAATCAGCCCCAGCATTTT,CASSLDRGNQPQHF
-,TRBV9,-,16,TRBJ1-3,TGTGCCAGCAGCGTAGCCGAGACATCTTCTGGAAACACCATATATTTT,CASSVAETSSGNTIYF
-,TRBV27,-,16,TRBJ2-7,TGTGCCAGCAGCTACGCAGGACAACTCGGACCCTACGAGCAGTACTTC,CASSYAGQLGPYEQYF